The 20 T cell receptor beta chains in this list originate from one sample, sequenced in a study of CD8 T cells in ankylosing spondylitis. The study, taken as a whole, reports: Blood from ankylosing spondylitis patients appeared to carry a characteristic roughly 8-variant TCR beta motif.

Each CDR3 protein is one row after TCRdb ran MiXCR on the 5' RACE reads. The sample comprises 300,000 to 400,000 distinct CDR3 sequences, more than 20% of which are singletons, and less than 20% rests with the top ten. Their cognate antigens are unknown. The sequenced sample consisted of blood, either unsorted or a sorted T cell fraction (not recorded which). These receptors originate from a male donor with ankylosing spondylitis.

The CDR3 region is CASSARLVSRLDTQYF. The CDR3 DNA reads TGTGCCAGCAGCGCACGACTAGTAAGTCGTCTAGATACGCAGTATTTT. The chain employs TRBV7-9 and TRBJ2-3; TRBD2 is a possible D gene (6 bases). V gave up 5 bases and J gave up 5 bases, with 20 bases separating them. CDR1 SEHNR and CDR2 FQNEAQ come from the germline V gene (reference sequence). The CDR3 covers 16 residues.

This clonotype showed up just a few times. The CDR3 region is CASSFRQGRSYEQYF. The CDR3, as DNA: TGTGCCAGCAGTTTCCGACAGGGTAGGTCCTACGAGCAGTACTTC. This chain joins TRBV28 and TRBJ2-7; 7 bases map to TRBD1. Unmatched junction bases numbered 6, after V lost 3 bases and J lost 1 base. The CDR3 consists of 15 residues. Germline V CDR1 and CDR2: MDHEN, SYDVKM. Full variable domain (remainder filled in from reference TRBV28 and TRBJ2-7): DVKVTQSSRYLVKRTGEKVFLECVQDMDHENMFWYRQDPGLGLRLIYFSYDVKMKEKGDIPEGYSVSREKKERFSLILESASTNQTSMYLCASSFRQGRSYEQYFGPGTRLTVT.

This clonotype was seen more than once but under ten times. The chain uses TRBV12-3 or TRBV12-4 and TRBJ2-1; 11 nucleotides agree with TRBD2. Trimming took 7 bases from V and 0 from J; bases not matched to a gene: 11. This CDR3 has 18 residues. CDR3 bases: TGTGCCAGCAATTCCCTGGGGACTAGCGGACTCTCCTACAATGAGCAGTTCTTC. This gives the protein CASNSLGTSGLSYNEQFF.

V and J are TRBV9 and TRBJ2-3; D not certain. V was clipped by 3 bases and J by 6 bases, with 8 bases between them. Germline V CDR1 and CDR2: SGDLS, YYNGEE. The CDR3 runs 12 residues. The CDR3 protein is CASSGPDDTQYF. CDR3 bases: TGTGCCAGCAGCGGACCCGACGATACGCAGTATTTT.

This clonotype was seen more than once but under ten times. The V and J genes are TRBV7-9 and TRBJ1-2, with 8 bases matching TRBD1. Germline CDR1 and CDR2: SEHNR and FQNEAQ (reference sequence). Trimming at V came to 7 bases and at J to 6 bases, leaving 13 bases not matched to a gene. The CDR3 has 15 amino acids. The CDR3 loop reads CASTRGSQGANGYTF. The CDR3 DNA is TGTGCCAGCACGCGTGGATCGCAGGGGGCCAATGGCTACACCTTC.

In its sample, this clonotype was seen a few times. As DNA, the CDR3 is TGTGCCATCAGTGAGTCCAAGTCTCAGTTCTTC. Its translation: CAISESKSQFF. The V gene is TRBV10-3, the J gene TRBJ2-1; D ambiguous. This CDR3 region has 11 residues. Trimming shortened V by 0 bases and J by 13 bases, and 7 bases separated the two germline ends. Germline-derived CDR1 and CDR2 are ENHRY and SYGVKD.

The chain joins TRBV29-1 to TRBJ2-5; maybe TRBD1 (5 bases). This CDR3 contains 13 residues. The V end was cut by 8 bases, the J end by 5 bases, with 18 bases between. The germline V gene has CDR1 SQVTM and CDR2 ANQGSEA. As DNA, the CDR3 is TGCAGCTCCCGTGGTGGGGCGCGTGAGACCCAGTACTTC. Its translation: CSSRGGARETQYF.

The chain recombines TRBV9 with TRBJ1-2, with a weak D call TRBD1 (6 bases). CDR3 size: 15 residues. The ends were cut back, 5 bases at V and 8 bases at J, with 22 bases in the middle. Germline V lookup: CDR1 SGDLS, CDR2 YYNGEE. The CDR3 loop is CASRGAGRKGSGYTF. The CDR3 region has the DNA TGTGCCAGCAGGGGGGCAGGGAGAAAGGGGAGCGGCTACACCTTC.

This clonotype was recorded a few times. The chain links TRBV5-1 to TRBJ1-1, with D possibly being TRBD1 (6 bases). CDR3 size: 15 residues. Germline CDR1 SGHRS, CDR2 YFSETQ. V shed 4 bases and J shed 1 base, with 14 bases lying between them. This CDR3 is CASSTPGQGNTEAFF. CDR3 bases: TGCGCCAGCAGCACTCCGGGACAAGGGAACACTGAAGCTTTCTTT.

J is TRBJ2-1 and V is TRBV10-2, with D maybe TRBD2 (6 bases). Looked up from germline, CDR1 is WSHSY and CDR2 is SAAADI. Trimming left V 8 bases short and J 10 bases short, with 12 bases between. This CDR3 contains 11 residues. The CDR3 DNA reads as TGCGCCAGCGGGGGGAGGCACGAGCAGTTCTTC. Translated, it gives CASGGRHEQFF.

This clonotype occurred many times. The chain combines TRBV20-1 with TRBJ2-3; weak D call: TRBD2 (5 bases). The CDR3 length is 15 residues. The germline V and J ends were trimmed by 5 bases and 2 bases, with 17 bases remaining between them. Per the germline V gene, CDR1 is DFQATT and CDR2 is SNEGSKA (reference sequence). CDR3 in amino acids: CSAYHPQRPTDTQYF. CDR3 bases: TGCAGTGCTTATCATCCCCAGCGGCCCACAGATACGCAGTATTTT.

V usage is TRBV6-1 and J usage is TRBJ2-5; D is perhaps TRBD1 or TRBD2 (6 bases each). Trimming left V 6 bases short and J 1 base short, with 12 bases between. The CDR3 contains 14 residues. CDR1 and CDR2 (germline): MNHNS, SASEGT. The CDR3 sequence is CASREGQSQETQYF. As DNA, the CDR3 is TGTGCCAGCAGGGAGGGACAAAGCCAAGAGACCCAGTACTTC.

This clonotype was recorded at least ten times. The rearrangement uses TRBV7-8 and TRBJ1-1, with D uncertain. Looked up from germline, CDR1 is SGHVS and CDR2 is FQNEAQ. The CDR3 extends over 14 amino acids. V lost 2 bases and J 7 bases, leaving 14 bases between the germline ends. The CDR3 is CASSLFGESVEAFF. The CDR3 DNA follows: TGTGCCAGCAGCTTATTTGGGGAATCAGTTGAAGCTTTCTTT.

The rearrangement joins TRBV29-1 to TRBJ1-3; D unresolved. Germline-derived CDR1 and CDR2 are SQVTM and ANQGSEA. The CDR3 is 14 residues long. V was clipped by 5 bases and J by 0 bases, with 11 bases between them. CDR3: CSVLLSNSGNTIYF. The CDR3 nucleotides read TGCAGCGTTTTATTATCTAACTCTGGAAACACCATATATTTT.

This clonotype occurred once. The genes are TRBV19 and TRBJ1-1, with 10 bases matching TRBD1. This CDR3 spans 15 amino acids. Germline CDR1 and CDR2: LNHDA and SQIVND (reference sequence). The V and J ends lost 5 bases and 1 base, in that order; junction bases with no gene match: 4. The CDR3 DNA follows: TGTGCCAGTAGTTCGACAGGGGGCAAGAACACTGAAGCTTTCTTT. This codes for CASSSTGGKNTEAFF. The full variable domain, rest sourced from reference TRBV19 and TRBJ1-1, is DGGITQSPKYLFRKEGQNVTLSCEQNLNHDAMYWYRQDPGQGLRLIYYSQIVNDFQKGDIAEGYSVSREKKESFPLTVTSAQKNPTAFYLCASSSTGGKNTEAFFGQGTRLTVV.

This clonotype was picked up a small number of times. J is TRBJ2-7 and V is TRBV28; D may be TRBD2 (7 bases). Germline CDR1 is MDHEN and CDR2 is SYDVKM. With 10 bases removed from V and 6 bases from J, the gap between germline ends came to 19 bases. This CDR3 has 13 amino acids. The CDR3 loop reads CATQARRGGEQYF. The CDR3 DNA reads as TGTGCCACCCAAGCGAGGAGGGGGGGCGAGCAGTACTTC.

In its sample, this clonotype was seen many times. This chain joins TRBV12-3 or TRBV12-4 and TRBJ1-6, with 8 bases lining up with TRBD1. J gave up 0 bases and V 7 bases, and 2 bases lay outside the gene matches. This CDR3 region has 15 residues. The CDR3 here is CASNTGGSYNSPLHF. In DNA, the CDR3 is TGTGCCAGCAACACAGGGGGCTCCTATAATTCACCCCTCCACTTT.

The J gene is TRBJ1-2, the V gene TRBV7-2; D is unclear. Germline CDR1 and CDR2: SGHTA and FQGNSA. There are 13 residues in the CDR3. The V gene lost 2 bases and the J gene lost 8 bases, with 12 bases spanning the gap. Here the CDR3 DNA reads TGTGCCAGCAGCTTACGGGTACGGAACGGCTACACCTTC. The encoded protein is CASSLRVRNGYTF.

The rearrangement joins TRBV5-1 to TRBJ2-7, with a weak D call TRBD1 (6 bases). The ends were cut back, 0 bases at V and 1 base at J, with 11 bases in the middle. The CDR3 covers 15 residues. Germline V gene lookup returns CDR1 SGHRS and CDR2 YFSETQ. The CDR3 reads CASSLGWTDSYEQYF. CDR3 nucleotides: TGCGCCAGCAGCTTGGGATGGACAGATTCCTACGAGCAGTACTTC.

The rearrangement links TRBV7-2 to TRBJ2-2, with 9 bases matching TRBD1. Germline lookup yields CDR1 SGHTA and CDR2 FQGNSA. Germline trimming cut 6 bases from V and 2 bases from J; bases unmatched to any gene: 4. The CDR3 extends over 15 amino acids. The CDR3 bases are TGTGCCAGCAGGAGACAGGGGGTCAACACCGGGGAGCTGTTTTTT. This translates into CASRRQGVNTGELFF.